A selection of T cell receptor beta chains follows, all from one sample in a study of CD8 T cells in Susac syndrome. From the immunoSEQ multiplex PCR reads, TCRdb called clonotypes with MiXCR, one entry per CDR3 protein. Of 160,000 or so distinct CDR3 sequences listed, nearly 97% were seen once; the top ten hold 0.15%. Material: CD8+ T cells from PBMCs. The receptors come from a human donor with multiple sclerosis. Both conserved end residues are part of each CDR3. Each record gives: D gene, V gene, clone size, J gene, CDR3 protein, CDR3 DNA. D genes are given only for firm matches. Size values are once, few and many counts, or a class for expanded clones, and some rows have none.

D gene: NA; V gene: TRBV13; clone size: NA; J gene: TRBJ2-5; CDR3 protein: CASSSTGETQYF; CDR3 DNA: TGTGCCAGCAGCTCAACAGGGGAGACCCAGTACTTC
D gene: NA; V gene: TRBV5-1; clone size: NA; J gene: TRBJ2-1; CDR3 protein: CASRRDGTTGNNEQFF; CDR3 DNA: TGCGCCAGCAGGCGGGACGGAACAACTGGAAACAATGAGCAGTTCTTC
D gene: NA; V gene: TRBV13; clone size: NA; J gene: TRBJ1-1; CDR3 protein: CASSFEGTGNTEAFF; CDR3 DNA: TGTGCCAGCAGCTTTGAGGGGACGGGGAACACTGAAGCTTTCTTT
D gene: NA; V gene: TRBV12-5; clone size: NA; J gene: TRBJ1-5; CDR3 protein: CASGTGLGGYQPQHF; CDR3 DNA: TGTGCTAGTGGAACCGGGTTGGGGGGCTATCAGCCCCAGCATTTT
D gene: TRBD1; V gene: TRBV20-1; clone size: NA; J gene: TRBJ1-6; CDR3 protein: CSARGQGGILPLHF; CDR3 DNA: TGCAGTGCTAGAGGACAGGGAGGGATTTTACCCCTCCACTTT
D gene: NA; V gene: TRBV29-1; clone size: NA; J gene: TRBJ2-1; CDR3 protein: CSVEGLPSSLYNEQFF; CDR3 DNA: TGCAGCGTTGAAGGTTTACCAAGTTCCCTCTACAATGAGCAGTTCTTC
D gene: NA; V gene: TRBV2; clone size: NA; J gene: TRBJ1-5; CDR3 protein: CASSEIQRGNQPQHF; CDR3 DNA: TGTGCCAGCAGTGAAATCCAGAGGGGTAATCAGCCCCAGCATTTT
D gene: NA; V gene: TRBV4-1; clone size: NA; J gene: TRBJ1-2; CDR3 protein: CASSQGGPPTNYGYTF; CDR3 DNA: TGCGCCAGCAGCCAAGGGGGGCCTCCCACCAACTATGGCTACACCTTC
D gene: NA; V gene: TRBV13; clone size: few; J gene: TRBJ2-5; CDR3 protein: CASSSRGGAETQYF; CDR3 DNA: TGTGCCAGCAGCTCCCGAGGGGGGGCGGAGACCCAGTACTTC
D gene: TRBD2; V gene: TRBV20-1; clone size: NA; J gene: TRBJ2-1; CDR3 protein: CSARSLSGVIGSDEQFF; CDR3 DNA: TGCAGTGCTAGATCCCTTAGCGGGGTTATCGGTAGCGATGAGCAGTTCTTC
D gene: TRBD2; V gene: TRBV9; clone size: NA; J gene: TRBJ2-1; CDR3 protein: CASTQTSANGNEQFF; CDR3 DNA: TGTGCCAGCACCCAAACTAGCGCAAACGGGAATGAGCAGTTCTTC
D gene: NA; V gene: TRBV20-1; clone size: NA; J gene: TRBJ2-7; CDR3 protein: CSARAESAYEQYF; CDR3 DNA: TGCAGTGCTAGAGCGGAGTCTGCCTACGAGCAGTACTTC
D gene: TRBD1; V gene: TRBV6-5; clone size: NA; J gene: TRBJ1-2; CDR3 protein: CASSFGTDSTF; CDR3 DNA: TGTGCCAGCAGTTTCGGGACAGACAGCACCTTC
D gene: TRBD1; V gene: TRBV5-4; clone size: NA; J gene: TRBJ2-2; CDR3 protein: CASSLDRAGTGELFF; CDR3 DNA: TGTGCCAGCAGCCTTGACAGGGCAGGCACCGGGGAGCTGTTTTTT
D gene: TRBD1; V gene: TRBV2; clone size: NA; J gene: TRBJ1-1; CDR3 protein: CASGDRADFTEAFF; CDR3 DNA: TGTGCCAGCGGCGACAGGGCGGATTTCACTGAAGCTTTCTTT
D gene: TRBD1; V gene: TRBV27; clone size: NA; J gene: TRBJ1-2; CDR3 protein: CASQDRGGYGYTF; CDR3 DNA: TGTGCCAGCCAGGACAGGGGTGGCTATGGCTACACCTTC
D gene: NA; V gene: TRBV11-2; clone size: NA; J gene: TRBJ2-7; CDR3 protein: CASRSHTIYEQYF; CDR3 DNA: TGTGCCAGCAGGTCCCACACAATCTACGAGCAGTACTTC
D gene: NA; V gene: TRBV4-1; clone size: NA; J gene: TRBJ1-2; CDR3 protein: CASSRYLEGDYGYTF; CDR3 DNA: TGCGCCAGCAGCCGATATCTGGAAGGGGACTATGGCTACACCTTC